The T cell receptor beta chain described here comes from a study of shared clonotypes between healthy human individuals. Libraries were prepared by immunoSEQ multiplex PCR; TCRdb keeps only in-frame clonotypes and omits some of them. The sample lists 500,000 or so clones; roughly 95% were seen once. V lost 8 bases and J lost 0, with 7 bases in between. CDR1 and CDR2 from the germline V gene are SQVTM and ANQGSEA. This CDR3 is 11 amino acids long. General study points: Clonotypes shared by all four donors outscored non-shared clonotypes in generation probability.

Turning to this clone: Its target is unknown.

This sequence joins TRBV29-1 and TRBJ1-1; D unresolved. Sequenced sample: naive CD4+ T cells sorted from blood. Subset defined: CD45RA+ positively selected. The receptor comes from a woman in her twenties or thirties in good health. CDR3 residues: CSTGVNTEAFF. The CDR3 nucleotides read TGCAGCACTGGCGTGAACACTGAAGCTTTCTTT.